This T cell receptor beta chain was profiled in a study of T cells in Graves' hyperthyroidism and ophthalmopathy. This clonotype was recorded at least ten times. Its antigen is not known. CDR3 length equals 20 residues. CDR1 LGHDT and CDR2 YNNKEL come from the germline V gene (reference sequence). The V end was cut by 4 bases, the J end by 3 bases, with 28 bases between. Amplification targeted TCR beta CDR3 regions from RNA transcripts. The HTBI set primed first-round TCR CDR3 RT-PCR. Each CDR3 protein is one row after TCRdb ran MiXCR on the multiplex PCR reads. The sample carries a few hundred thousand distinct CDR3 sequences, about 14% recorded once. Findings of the study overall: Progression to ophthalmopathy was predicted a median of roughly 6.6 months early. Ophthalmopathy could be told apart from stable hyperthyroidism with a 13 V-J model.

The source is a woman aged 25 to 45 with Graves' ophthalmopathy. V gene TRBV3-1 combines with J gene TRBJ1-5, with D maybe TRBD1 (5 bases). The sequenced material came from blood. CDR3 amino acids: CASSRGHPRGSGQINQPQHF. The CDR3 DNA reads TGTGCCAGCAGCCGAGGGCACCCCCGGGGCAGTGGCCAAATCAATCAGCCCCAGCATTTT.